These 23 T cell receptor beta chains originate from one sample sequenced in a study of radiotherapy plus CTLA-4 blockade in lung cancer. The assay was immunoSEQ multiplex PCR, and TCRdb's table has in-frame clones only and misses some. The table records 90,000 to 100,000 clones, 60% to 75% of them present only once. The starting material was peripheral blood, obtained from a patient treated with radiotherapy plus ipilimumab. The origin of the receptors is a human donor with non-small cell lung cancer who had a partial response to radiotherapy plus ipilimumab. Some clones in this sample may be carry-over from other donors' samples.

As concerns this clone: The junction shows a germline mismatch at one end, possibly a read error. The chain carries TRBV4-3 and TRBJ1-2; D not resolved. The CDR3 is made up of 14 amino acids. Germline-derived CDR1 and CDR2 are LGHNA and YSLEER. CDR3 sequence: CASSPILATDASTF. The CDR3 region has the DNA TGCGCCAGCAGCCCCATATTAGCGACGGACGCCTCAACTTTC.

The CDR3: CASSAGLAGASYEQYF. The CDR3 coding sequence is TGTGCCAGCAGTGCCGGACTAGCGGGAGCAAGCTACGAGCAGTACTTC. The J gene is TRBJ2-7, the V gene TRBV2; 13 bases match TRBD2. The CDR3 extends over 16 amino acids. The J segment lost 3 bases and the V segment lost 4 bases, leaving 6 bases of the junction unmatched. From germline, CDR1 is SNHLY and CDR2 FYNNEI.

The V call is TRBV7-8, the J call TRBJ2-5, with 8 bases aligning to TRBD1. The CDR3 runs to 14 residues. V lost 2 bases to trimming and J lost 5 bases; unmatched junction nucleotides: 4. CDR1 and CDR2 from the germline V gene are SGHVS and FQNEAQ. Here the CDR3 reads CASSLQGARETQYF. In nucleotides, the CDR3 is TGTGCCAGCAGCTTACAGGGGGCTAGGGAGACCCAGTACTTC.

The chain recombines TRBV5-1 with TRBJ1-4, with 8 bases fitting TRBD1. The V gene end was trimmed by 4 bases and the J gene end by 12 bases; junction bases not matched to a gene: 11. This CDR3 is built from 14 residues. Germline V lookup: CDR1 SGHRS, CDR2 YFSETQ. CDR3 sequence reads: CASSRQGILTELFF. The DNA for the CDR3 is TGCGCCAGCAGCCGACAGGGGATCCTTACGGAACTGTTTTTT. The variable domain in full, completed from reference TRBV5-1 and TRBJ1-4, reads KAGVTQTPRYLIKTRGQQVTLSCSPISGHRSVSWYQQTPGQGLQFLFEYFSETQRNKGNFPGRFSGRQFSNSRSEMNVSTLELGDSALYLCASSRQGILTELFFGSGTQLSVL.

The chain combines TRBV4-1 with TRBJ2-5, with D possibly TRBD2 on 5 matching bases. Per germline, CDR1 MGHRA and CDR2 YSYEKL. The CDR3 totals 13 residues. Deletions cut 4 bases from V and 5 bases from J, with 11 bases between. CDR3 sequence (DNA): TGCGCCAGCAGCCCTACTCGAGGGGAGACCCAGTACTTC. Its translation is CASSPTRGETQYF.

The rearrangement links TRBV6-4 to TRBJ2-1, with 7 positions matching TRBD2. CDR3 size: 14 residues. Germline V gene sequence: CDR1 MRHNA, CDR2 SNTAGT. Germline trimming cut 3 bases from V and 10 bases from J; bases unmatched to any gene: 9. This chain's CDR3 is CASSEGGLVVEQFF. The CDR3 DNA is TGTGCCAGCAGTGAGGGAGGGCTCGTGGTCGAGCAGTTCTTC.

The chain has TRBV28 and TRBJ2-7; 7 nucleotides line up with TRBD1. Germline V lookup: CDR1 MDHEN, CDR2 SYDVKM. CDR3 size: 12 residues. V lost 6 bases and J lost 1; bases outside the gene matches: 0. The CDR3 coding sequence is TGTGCCAGCAGGACAGGGTCCTACGAGCAGTACTTC. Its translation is CASRTGSYEQYF.

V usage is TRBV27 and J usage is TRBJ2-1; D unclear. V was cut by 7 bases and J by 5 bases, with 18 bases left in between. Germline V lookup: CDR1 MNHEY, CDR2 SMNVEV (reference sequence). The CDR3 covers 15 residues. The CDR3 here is CASKFRAIGNNEQFF. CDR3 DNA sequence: TGTGCCAGCAAGTTTAGAGCGATCGGAAACAATGAGCAGTTCTTC.

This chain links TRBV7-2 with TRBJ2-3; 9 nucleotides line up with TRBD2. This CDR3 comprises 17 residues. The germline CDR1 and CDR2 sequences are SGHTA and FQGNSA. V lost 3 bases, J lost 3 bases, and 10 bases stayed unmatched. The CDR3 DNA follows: TGTGCCAGCAGCTTTGGCCGAGCGGGAGGAGGGACAGATACGCAGTATTTT. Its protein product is CASSFGRAGGGTDTQYF.

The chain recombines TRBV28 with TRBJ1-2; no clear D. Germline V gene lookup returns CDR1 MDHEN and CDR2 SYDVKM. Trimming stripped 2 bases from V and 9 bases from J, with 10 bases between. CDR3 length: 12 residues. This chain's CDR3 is CASSLRGLSYTF. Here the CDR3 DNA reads TGTGCCAGCAGTTTACGAGGGTTAAGCTACACCTTC.

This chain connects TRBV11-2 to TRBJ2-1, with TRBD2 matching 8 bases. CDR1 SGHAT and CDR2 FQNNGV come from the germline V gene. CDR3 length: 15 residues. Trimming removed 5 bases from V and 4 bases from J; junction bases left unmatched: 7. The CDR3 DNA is TGTGCCAGCAGCACAGCAGCGGGAGCTTACAATGAGCAGTTCTTC. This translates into CASSTAAGAYNEQFF.

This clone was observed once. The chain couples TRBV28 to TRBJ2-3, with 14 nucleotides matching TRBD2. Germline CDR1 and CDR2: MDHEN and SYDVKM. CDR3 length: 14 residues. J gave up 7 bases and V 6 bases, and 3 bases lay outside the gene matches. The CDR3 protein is CASRTSGGANTQYF. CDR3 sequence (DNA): TGTGCCAGCAGGACTAGCGGGGGGGCGAATACGCAGTATTTT.

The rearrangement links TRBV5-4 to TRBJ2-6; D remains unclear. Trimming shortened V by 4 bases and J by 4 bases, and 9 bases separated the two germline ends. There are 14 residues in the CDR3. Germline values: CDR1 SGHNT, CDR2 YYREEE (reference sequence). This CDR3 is CASSLGAGANVLTF. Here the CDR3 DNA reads TGTGCCAGCAGCCTAGGTGCCGGGGCCAACGTCCTGACTTTC.

The CDR3 spells CASSGGPRREETQYF. DNA for the CDR3: TGTGCCAGCAGCGGAGGCCCCAGACGGGAGGAGACCCAGTACTTC. This rearrangement joins TRBV9 to TRBJ2-5, with D tentatively TRBD2 (6 bases). Germline CDR1 SGDLS, CDR2 YYNGEE. The CDR3 consists of 15 residues. Trimming removed 3 bases at V and 5 bases at J, with 17 bases between.

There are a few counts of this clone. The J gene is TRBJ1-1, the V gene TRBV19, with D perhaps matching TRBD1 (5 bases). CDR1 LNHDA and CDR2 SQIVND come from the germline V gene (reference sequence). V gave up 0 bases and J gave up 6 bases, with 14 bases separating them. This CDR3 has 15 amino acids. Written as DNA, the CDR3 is TGTGCCAGTAGTATAGACGGCAGGGTCTTCGCTGAAGCTTTCTTT. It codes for CASSIDGRVFAEAFF.

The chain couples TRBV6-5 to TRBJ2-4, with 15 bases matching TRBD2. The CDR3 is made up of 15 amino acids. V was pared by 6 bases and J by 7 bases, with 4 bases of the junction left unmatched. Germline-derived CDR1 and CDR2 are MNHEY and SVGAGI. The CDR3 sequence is CASSRTSGGVNIQYF. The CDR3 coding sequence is TGTGCCAGCAGCCGGACTAGCGGGGGGGTTAACATTCAGTACTTC.

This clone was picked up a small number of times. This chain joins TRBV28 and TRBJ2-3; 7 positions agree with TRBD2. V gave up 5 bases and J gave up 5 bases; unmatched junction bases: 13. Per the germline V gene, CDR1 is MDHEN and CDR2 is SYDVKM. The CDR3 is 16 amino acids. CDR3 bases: TGTGCCAGCAGTCCCAAAATAGCGGGCCGGCAAGATACGCAGTATTTT. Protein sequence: CASSPKIAGRQDTQYF. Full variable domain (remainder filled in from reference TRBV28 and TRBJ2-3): DVKVTQSSRYLVKRTGEKVFLECVQDMDHENMFWYRQDPGLGLRLIYFSYDVKMKEKGDIPEGYSVSREKKERFSLILESASTNQTSMYLCASSPKIAGRQDTQYFGPGTRLTVL.

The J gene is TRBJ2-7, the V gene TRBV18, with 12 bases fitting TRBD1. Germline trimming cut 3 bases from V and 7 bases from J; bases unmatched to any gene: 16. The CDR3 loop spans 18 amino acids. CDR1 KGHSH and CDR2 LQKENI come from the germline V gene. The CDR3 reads CASSPQRSGTGGAGEQYF. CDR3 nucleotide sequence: TGTGCCAGCTCACCCCAAAGATCCGGGACAGGGGGCGCGGGAGAGCAGTACTTC.

DNA of the CDR3: TGTGCCAGCAGCCCAACTCCGGGGGTTGGCGAGCAGTACTTC. Amino acid sequence: CASSPTPGVGEQYF. The V and J genes are TRBV7-3 and TRBJ2-7, with D tentatively TRBD2 (6 bases). The CDR3 covers 14 residues. Trimming stripped 5 bases from V and 6 bases from J, with 17 bases between. Germline-derived CDR1 and CDR2 are SGHTA and FQGTGA. The full variable domain, completed using reference TRBV7-3 and TRBJ2-7, is GAGVSQTPSNKVTEKGKYVELRCDPISGHTALYWYRQSLGQGPEFLIYFQGTGAADDSGLPNDRFFAVRPEGSVSTLKIQRTERGDSAVYLCASSPTPGVGEQYFGPGTRLTVT.

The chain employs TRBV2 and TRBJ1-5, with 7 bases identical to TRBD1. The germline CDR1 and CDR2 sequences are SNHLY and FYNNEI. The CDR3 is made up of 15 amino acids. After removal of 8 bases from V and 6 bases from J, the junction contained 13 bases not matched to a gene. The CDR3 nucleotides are TGTGCCAGCGCCACTGGGCGACAGGGTGGTCAGCCCCAGCATTTT. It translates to CASATGRQGGQPQHF. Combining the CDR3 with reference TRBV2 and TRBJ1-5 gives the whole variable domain EPEVTQTPSHQVTQMGQEVILRCVPISNHLYFYWYRQILGQKVEFLVSFYNNEISEKSEIFDDQFSVERPDGSNFTLKIRSTKLEDSAMYFCASATGRQGGQPQHFGDGTRLSIL.

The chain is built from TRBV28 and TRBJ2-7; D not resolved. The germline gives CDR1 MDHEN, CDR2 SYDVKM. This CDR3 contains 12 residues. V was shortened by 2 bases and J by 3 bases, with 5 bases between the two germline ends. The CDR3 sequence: CASSLGLYEQYF. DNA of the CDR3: TGTGCCAGCAGTTTAGGCCTCTACGAGCAGTACTTC.

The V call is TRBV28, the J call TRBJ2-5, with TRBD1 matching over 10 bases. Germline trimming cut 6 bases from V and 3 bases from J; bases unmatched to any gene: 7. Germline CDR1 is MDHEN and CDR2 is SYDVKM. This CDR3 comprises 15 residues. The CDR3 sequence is CASRWTGGRKETQYF. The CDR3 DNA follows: TGTGCCAGCAGATGGACAGGGGGTCGGAAAGAGACCCAGTACTTC.

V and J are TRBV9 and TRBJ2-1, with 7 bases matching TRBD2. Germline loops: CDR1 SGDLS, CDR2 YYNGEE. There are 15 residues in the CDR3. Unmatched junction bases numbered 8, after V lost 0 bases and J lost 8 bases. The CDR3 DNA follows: TGTGCCAGCAGCGTAGGGGTGGGAGGGTTCGATGAGCAGTTCTTC. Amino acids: CASSVGVGGFDEQFF. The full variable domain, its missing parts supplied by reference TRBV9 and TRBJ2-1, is DSGVTQTPKHLITATGQRVTLRCSPRSGDLSVYWYQQSLDQGLQFLIQYYNGEERAKGNILERFSAQQFPDLHSELNLSSLELGDSALYFCASSVGVGGFDEQFFGPGTRLTVL.